Described below is a single TCR beta chain sequence and its context. V lost 0 bases and J lost 8, with 14 bases in between. CDR1 is SGHVT, CDR2 SQSDAQ, per germline. The CDR3 covers 15 residues. The source of the sample is a study of tumor-infiltrating lymphocytes in oesophageal squamous cell carcinoma. TCRdb passed the PCR reads through MiXCR, listing each CDR3 protein once. The data contain approximately 13,000 distinct CDR3 sequences, roughly 51% of them singletons. The gene calls are TRBV7-4 and TRBJ2-4, with a tentative D call TRBD2 (6 bases). Sequenced material: esophageal tumor tissue. This TCR derives from a male donor with esophageal squamous cell carcinoma. The CDR3 DNA reads TGTGCCAGCAGCTTAGCGGGGACTGGGGGTGACATTCAGTACTTC. Translation: CASSLAGTGGDIQYF.